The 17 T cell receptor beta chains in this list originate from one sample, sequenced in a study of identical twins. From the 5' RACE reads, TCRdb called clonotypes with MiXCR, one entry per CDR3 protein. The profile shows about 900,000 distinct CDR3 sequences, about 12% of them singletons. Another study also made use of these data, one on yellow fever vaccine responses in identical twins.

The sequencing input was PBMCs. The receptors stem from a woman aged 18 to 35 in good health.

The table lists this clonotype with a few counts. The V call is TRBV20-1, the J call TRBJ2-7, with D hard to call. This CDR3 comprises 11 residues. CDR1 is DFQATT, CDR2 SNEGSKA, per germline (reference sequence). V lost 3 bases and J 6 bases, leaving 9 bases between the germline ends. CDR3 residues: CSASSLLEQYF. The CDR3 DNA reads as TGCAGTGCTAGTTCCCTTCTCGAGCAGTACTTC.

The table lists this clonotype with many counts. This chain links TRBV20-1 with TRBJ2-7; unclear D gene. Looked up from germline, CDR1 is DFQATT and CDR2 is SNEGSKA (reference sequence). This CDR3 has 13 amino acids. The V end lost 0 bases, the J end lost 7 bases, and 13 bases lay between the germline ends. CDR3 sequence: CSARDILVGEQYF. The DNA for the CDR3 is TGCAGTGCTAGAGATATTCTAGTCGGGGAGCAGTACTTC.

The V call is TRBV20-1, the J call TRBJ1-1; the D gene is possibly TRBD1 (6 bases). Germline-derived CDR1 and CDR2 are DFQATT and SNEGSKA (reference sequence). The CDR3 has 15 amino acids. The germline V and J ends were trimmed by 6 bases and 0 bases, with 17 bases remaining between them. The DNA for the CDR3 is TGCAGTGCGTCGGACGCCGGGACATTGAACACTGAAGCTTTCTTT. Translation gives CSASDAGTLNTEAFF.

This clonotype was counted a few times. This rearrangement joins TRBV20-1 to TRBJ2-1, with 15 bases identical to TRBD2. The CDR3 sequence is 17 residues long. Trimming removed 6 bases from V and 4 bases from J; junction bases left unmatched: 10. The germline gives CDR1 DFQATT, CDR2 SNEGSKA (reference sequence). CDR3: CSAPSGTSGGLYNEQFF. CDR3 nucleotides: TGCAGTGCCCCCTCCGGGACTAGCGGGGGGCTATACAATGAGCAGTTCTTC.

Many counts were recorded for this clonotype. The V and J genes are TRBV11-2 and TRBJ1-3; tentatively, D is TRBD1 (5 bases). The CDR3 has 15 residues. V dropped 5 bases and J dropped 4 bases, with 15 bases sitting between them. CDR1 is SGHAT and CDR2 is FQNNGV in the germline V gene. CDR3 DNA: TGTGCCAGCAGCCGGAATAGGGGCGCGGGAAACACCATATATTTT. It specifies CASSRNRGAGNTIYF.

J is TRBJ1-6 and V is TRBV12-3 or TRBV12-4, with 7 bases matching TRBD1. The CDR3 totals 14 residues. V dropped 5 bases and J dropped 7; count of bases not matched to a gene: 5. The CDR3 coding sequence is TGTGCCAGCAGTCAGACAGGGCCGAATTCACCCCTCCACTTT. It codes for CASSQTGPNSPLHF.

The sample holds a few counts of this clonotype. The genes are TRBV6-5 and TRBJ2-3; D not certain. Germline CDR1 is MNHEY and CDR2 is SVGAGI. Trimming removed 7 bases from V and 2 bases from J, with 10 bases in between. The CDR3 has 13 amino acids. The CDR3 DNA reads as TGTGCCAGCACCCTCCGATACACAGATACGCAGTATTTT. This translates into CASTLRYTDTQYF.

The DNA for the CDR3 is TGTGCCATCAGTGACTTGCTGGACACCGGGTACACTGAAGCTTTCTTT. Protein: CAISDLLDTGYTEAFF. This chain links TRBV10-3 with TRBJ1-1, with D possibly matching TRBD1 (5 bases). CDR1 is ENHRY and CDR2 is SYGVKD in the germline V gene. Trimming took 3 bases from V and 3 from J, leaving 17 bases between them. CDR3 length: 16 amino acids.

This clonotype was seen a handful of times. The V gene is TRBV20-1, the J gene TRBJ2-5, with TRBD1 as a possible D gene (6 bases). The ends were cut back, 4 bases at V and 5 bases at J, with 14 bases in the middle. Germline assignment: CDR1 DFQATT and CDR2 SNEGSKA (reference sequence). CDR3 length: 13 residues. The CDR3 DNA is TGCAGTGCTATCACAGGGACCCCCGAGACCCAGTACTTC. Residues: CSAITGTPETQYF.

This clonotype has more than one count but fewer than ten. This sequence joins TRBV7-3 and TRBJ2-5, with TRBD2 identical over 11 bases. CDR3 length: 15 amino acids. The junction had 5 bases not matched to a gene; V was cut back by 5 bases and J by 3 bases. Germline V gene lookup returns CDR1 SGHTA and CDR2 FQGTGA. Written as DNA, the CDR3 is TGTGCCAGCAGCCCGGGACTAGCGGTAAAAGAGACCCAGTACTTC. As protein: CASSPGLAVKETQYF.

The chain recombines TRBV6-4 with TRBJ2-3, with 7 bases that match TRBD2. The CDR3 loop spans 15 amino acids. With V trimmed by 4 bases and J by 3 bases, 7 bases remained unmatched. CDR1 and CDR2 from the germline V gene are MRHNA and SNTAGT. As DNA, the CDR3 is TGTGCCAGCAGTGCCGCGGGGGTTACAACAGATACGCAGTATTTT. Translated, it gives CASSAAGVTTDTQYF.

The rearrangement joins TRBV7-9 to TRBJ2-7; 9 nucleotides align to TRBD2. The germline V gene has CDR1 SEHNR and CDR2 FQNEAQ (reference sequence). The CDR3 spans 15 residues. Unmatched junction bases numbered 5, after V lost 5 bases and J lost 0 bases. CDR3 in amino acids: CASSRLAELSYEQYF. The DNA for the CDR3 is TGTGCCAGCAGCCGACTAGCGGAACTCTCCTACGAGCAGTACTTC.

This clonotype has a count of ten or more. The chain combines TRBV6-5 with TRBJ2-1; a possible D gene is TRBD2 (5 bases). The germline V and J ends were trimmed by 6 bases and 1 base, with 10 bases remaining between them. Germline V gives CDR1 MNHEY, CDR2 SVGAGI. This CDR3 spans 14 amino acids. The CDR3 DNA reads TGTGCCAGCAGGCCAGCGGATTCCTACAATGAGCAGTTCTTC. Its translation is CASRPADSYNEQFF.

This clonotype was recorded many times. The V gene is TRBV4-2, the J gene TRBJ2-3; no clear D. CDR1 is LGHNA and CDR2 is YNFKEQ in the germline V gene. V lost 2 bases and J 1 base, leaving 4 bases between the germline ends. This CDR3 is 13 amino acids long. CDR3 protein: CASSQKGTDTQYF. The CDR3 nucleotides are TGTGCCAGCAGCCAAAAGGGCACAGATACGCAGTATTTT.

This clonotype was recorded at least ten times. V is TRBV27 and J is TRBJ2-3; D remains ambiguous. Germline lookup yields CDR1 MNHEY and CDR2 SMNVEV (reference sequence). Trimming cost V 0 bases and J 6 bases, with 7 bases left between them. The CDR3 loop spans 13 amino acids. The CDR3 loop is CASSLSKPDTQYF. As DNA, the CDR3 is TGTGCCAGCAGTTTATCTAAGCCGGATACGCAGTATTTT.

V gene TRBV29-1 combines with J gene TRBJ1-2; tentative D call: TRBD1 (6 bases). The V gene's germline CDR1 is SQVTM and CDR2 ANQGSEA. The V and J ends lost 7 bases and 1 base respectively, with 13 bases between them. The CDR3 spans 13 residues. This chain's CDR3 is CSDRTDDNYGYTF. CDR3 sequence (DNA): TGCAGCGACCGGACAGACGATAACTATGGCTACACCTTC.

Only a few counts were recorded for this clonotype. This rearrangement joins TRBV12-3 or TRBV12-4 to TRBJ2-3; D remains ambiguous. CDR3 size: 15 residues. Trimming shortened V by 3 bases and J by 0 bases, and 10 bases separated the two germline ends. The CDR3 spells CASSFFQRSTDTQYF. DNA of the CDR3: TGTGCCAGCAGTTTCTTCCAGAGAAGCACAGATACGCAGTATTTT.